This TCR beta chain was profiled in a study of blood T cells in healthy people across ages. With a J-beta primer mix and a sample-barcoded 5' primer, a second PCR ran about 7 to 11 cycles. A tag from a template-switch adaptor with 12 random nucleotides marked each cDNA molecule. TCRdb redid the calling of the 5' RACE reads with MiXCR, one entry per CDR3 protein. Of some 700,000 distinct CDR3 sequences listed, roughly 47% are singletons. RNA extraction gave at least 5.5 micrograms of total RNA per sample. This clonotype was seen a few times. The CDR3 totals 13 residues. Germline V gives CDR1 SGHRS, CDR2 YFSETQ. V lost 0 bases and J 3 bases, leaving 7 bases between the germline ends.

Sample: blood. The source of this sequence is a woman aged 55-75 years in good health. The chain recombines TRBV5-1 with TRBJ2-7; D call uncertain. The CDR3 DNA sequence: TGCGCCAGCAGCTTGGTAGACAACTACGAGCAGTACTTC. Translated: CASSLVDNYEQYF.